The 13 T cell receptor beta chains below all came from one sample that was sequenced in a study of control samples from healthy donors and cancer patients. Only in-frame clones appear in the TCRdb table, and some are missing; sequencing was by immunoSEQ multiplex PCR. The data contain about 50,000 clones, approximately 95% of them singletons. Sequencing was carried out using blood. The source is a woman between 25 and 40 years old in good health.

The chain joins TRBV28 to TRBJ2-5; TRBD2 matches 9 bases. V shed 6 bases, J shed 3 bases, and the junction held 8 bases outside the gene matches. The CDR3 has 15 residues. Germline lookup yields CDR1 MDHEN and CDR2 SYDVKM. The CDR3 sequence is CASSTGLALEETQYF. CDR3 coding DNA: TGTGCCAGCAGCACCGGACTAGCGTTAGAAGAGACCCAGTACTTC.

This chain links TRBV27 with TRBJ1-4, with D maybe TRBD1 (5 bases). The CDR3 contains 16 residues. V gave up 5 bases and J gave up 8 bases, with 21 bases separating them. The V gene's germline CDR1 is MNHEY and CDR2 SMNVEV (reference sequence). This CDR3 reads CASSPTAGLGNEKLFF. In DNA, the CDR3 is TGTGCCAGCAGTCCAACAGCAGGGTTAGGGAACGAAAAACTGTTTTTT.

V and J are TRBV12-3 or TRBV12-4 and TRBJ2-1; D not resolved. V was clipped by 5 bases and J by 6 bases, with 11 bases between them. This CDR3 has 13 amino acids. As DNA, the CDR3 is TGTGCCAGCAGTCTACGACTTGTCAATGAGCAGTTCTTC. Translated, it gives CASSLRLVNEQFF.

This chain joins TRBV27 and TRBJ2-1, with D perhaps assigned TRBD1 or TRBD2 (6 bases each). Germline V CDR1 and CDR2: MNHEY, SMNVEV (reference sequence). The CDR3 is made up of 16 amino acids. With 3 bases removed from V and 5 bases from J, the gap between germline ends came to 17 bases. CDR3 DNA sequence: TGTGCCAGCAGTTTGCAGGGGATTAGCGGAAACAATGAGCAGTTCTTC. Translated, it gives CASSLQGISGNNEQFF.

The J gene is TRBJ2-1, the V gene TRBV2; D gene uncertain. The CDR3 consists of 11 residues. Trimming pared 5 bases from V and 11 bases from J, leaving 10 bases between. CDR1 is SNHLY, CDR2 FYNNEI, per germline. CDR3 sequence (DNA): TGTGCCAGCAGTCATAACTCACAGCAGTTCTTC. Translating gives CASSHNSQQFF. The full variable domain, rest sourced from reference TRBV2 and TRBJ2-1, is EPEVTQTPSHQVTQMGQEVILRCVPISNHLYFYWYRQILGQKVEFLVSFYNNEISEKSEIFDDQFSVERPDGSNFTLKIRSTKLEDSAMYFCASSHNSQQFFGPGTRLTVL.

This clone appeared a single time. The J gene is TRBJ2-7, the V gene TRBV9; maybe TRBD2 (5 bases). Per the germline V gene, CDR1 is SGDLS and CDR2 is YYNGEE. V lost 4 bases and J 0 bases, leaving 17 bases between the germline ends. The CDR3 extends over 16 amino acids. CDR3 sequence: CASSPGESWSSYEQYF. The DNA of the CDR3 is TGTGCCAGCAGCCCTGGGGAGAGCTGGAGCTCCTACGAGCAGTACTTC.

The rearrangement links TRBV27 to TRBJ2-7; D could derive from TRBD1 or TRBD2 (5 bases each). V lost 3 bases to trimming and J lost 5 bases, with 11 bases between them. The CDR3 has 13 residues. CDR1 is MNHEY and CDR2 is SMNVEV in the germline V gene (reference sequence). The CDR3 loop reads CASSLSGTDEQYF. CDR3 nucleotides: TGTGCCAGCAGTTTGTCAGGGACCGACGAGCAGTACTTC.

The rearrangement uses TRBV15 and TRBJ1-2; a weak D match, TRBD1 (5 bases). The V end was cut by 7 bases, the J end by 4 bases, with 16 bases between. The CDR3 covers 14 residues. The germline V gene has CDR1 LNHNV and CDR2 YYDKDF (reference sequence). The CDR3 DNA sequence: TGTGCCACCACCGCTTCGAGGGGCGCCTATGGCTACACCTTC. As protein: CATTASRGAYGYTF.

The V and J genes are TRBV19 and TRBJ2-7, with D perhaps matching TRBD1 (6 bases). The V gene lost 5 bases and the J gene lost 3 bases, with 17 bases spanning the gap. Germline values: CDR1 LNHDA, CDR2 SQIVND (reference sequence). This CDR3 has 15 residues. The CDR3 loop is CASSLAGGRGYEQYF. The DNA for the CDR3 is TGTGCCAGTAGTCTAGCAGGTGGCAGGGGCTACGAGCAGTACTTC.

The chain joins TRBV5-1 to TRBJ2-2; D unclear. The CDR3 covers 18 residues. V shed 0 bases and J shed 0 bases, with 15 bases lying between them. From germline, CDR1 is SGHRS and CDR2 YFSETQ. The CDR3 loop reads CASSLVPGLSANTGELFF. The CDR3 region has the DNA TGCGCCAGCAGCTTGGTTCCAGGTTTGAGCGCGAACACCGGGGAGCTGTTTTTT.

The CDR3 region is CAIRAQGGSGEAFF. CDR3 coding DNA: TGTGCCATCAGGGCCCAAGGGGGCTCAGGTGAAGCTTTCTTT. The J gene is TRBJ1-1, the V gene TRBV10-3; TRBD1 agrees at 7 bases. Germline V gene lookup returns CDR1 ENHRY and CDR2 SYGVKD. This CDR3 has 14 amino acids. J lost 7 bases, V lost 6 bases, and 11 bases had no gene match.

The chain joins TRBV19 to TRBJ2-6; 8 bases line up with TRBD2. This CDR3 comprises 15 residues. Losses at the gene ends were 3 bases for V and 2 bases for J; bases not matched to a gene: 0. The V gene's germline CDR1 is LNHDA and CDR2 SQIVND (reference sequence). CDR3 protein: CASSMREAGANVLTF. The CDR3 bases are TGTGCCAGTAGTATGCGGGAGGCTGGGGCCAACGTCCTGACTTTC.

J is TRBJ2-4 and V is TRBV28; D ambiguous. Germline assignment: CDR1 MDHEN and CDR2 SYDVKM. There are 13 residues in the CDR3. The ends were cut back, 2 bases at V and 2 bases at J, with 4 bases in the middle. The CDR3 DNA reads TGTGCCAGCAGTTTAGGGACCAAAAACATTCAGTACTTC. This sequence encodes CASSLGTKNIQYF.